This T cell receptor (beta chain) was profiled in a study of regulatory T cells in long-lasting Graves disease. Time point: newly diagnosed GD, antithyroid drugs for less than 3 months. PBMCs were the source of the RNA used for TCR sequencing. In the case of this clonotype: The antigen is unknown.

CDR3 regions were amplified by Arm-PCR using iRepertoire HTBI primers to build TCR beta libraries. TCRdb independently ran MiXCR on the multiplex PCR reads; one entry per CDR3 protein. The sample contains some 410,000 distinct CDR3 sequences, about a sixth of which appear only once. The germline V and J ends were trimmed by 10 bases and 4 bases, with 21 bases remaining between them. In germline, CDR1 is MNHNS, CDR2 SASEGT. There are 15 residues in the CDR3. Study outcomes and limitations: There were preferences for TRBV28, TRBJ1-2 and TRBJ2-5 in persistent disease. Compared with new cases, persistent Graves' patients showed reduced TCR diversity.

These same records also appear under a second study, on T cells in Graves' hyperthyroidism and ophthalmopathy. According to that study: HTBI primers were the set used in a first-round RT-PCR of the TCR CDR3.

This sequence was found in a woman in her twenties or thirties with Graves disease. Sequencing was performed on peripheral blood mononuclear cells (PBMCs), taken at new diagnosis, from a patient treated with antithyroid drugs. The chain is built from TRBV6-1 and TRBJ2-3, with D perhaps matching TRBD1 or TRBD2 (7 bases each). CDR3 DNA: TGTGCCATCGAGGGGGCTAGTGGGGGGGCAGATACGCAGTATTTT. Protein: CAIEGASGGADTQYF.